A selection of T cell receptor beta chains follows, all from one sample in a study of CD8+ T cells in alopecia areata. Clones were read by immunoSEQ multiplex PCR, and TCRdb kept only the in-frame ones, dropping some. The data show 200,000 or so clones, 58% seen once. Sequencing used CD4+ T cells sorted from blood, obtained at week 24, from a patient treated with tofacitinib. The receptors come from a human donor with alopecia areata. Both conserved end residues are part of each CDR3. A D gene is named only where the DNA matches it firmly. Expanded clones get a size class; other rows say once, few or many, or leave the size out.

>TRBD1|TRBJ2-1|few|15|TRBV7-8
CASSLDRGRYNEQFF
TGTGCCAGCAGCCTGGACAGGGGGAGGTACAATGAGCAGTTCTTC
>NA|TRBJ2-7|NA|16|TRBV7-2
CASSLAGGGLTYEQYF
TGTGCCAGCAGCTTAGCCGGCGGCGGGCTCACCTACGAGCAGTACTTC
>TRBD1|TRBJ2-3|few|16|TRBV7-9
CASRTAGTGKADTQYF
TGTGCCAGCAGGACAGCCGGGACAGGGAAGGCAGATACGCAGTATTTT
>NA|TRBJ1-2|NA|18|TRBV5-4
CASRDGPPGTTFTHGYTF
TGTGCCAGCAGGGATGGGCCGCCGGGGACGACTTTTACCCATGGCTACACCTTC
>NA|TRBJ1-5|NA|13|TRBV18
CASSPTADQPQHF
TGTGCCAGCTCACCAACGGCTGATCAGCCCCAGCATTTT
>NA|TRBJ2-3|NA|14|TRBV29-1
CSVHRGAGLGTQYF
TGCAGCGTGCATCGGGGCGCGGGCCTTGGTACGCAGTATTTT
>NA|TRBJ1-5|few|12|TRBV29-1
CSVGSLGGPQHF
TGCAGCGTTGGATCTTTGGGGGGTCCCCAGCATTTT
>NA|TRBJ1-2|few|15|TRBV5-4
CASSLGSAANYGYTF
TGTGCCAGCAGCTTGGGGTCGGCAGCTAACTATGGCTACACCTTC
>TRBD1|TRBJ2-5|NA|16|TRBV25-1
CASSAGTGRLTETQYF
TGTGCCAGCAGTGCTGGGACAGGGAGGCTTACAGAGACCCAGTACTTC
>NA|TRBJ2-7|few|13|TRBV28
CASSLNPSYEQYF
TGTGCCAGCAGTTTAAACCCGTCCTACGAGCAGTACTTC
>NA|TRBJ2-5|few|13|TRBV5-1
CASSLTYQETQYF
TGCGCCAGCAGCTTGACGTACCAAGAGACCCAGTACTTC
>NA|TRBJ2-7|NA|11|TRBV5-1
CASSSDYEQYF
TGCGCCAGCAGCTCCGACTACGAGCAGTACTTC
>NA|TRBJ2-5|NA|13|TRBV18
CASSPRQQETQYF
TGTGCCAGCTCACCTCGGCAGCAAGAGACCCAGTACTTC
>NA|TRBJ1-1|few|13|TRBV4-3
CAFPSGRNTEAFF
TGCGCCTTCCCCTCCGGGAGGAACACTGAAGCTTTCTTT
>TRBD2|TRBJ2-7|NA|13|TRBV10-3
CAIRAGETYEQYF
TGTGCCATCAGAGCGGGGGAGACCTACGAGCAGTACTTC
>TRBD1|TRBJ2-1|NA|15|TRBV28
CASSLRQGRGHEQFF
TGTGCCAGCAGTTTAAGACAGGGTAGAGGCCATGAGCAGTTCTTC
>TRBD1|TRBJ1-5|NA|13|TRBV29-1
CSVRDRGNQPQHF
TGCAGCGTTCGGGACAGAGGCAATCAGCCCCAGCATTTT
>TRBD2|TRBJ2-5|NA|15|TRBV28
CASSPPRGDGGTQYF
TGTGCCAGCAGCCCTCCCCGGGGGGATGGTGGGACCCAGTACTTC
>TRBD2|TRBJ2-1|NA|15|TRBV29-1
CSRTSGGATYNEQFF
TGCAGCCGGACTAGCGGGGGGGCAACCTACAATGAGCAGTTCTTC
>NA|TRBJ1-2|NA|13|TRBV27
CASRFGNSYGYTF
TGTGCCAGCAGGTTCGGGAACAGCTATGGCTACACCTTC
>TRBD1|TRBJ1-1|few|18|TRBV10-3
CAIANLSPDRALNTEAFF
TGTGCCATCGCCAACCTATCCCCCGACAGGGCATTGAACACTGAAGCTTTCTTT
>NA|TRBJ2-5|few|15|TRBV4-1
CASSLWGRGQETQYF
TGCGCCAGCAGCCTATGGGGCAGGGGCCAAGAGACCCAGTACTTC
>TRBD1|TRBJ2-3|NA|15|TRBV29-1
CSAARTGSYTDTQYF
TGCAGTGCCGCAAGGACAGGCTCCTACACAGATACGCAGTATTTT
>NA|TRBJ2-1|NA|13|TRBV29-1
CSVEGRPTNEQFF
TGCAGCGTTGAAGGGCGGCCTACTAATGAGCAGTTCTTC
>NA|TRBJ2-7|NA|12|TRBV29-1
CSVEVSGPEQYF
TGCAGCGTTGAAGTATCAGGGCCTGAGCAGTACTTC
>NA|TRBJ2-5|NA|15|TRBV2
CASSESRDSRETQYF
TGTGCCAGCAGTGAATCCCGCGATTCGCGGGAGACCCAGTACTTC
>NA|TRBJ2-3|NA|12|TRBV7-9
CASSPLGDTQYF
TGTGCCAGCAGCCCCCTCGGCGATACGCAGTATTTT